The clone carrying this T cell receptor (beta chain) was seen at least ten times. Its cognate antigen is unknown. The data derive from a study of T cells in Graves' hyperthyroidism and ophthalmopathy. V was pared by 7 bases and J by 6 bases, with 10 bases of the junction left unmatched. Germline V gives CDR1 MDHEN, CDR2 SYDVKM. This CDR3 is built from 16 residues. Whole-study results and caveats: A model built on 13 V-J features separated ophthalmopathy from stable hyperthyroidism.

Template material for amplifying TCR beta CDR3 regions consisted of RNA transcripts. Primed by the HTBI set, a first-round RT-PCR was run on the TCR CDR3. TCRdb processed the multiplex PCR reads anew with MiXCR; each CDR3 protein has one entry. The repertoire holds about half a million distinct CDR3 sequences, less than 25% seen once, with roughly 10% in the top ten. Sequenced: blood. The rearrangement links TRBV28 to TRBJ1-5, with 12 bases lining up with TRBD1. The origin of this receptor is a woman aged 30 to 39 with Graves' ophthalmopathy. CDR3 residues: CASNKGQGATIQPQHF. In nucleotides, the CDR3 is TGTGCCAGCAACAAGGGACAGGGGGCAACCATTCAGCCCCAGCATTTT.